The clone carrying this T cell receptor beta chain appeared a few times. The antigen remains unidentified. The data were obtained in a study of T-cell memory formation after mild COVID-19. Findings of the study overall: For contracting clones, CD4+ ones sat mainly in CM and EM, CD8+ in EMRA.

From 5'RACE with constant-segment primers came TCR alpha and TCR beta cDNA libraries that carried sample barcodes and UMIs. TCRdb itself ran the 5' RACE reads through MiXCR, one entry per CDR3 protein. In the table there are about 320,000 distinct CDR3 sequences, roughly an eighth of which are singletons. V shed 2 bases and J shed 10 bases, with 13 bases lying between them. The germline V gene encodes CDR1 KGHDR and CDR2 SFDVKD. The CDR3 loop spans 13 amino acids. This chain uses TRBV24-1 with TRBJ1-2; D gene unclear. This receptor was identified in a man younger than 35 who had mild COVID-19 (a few samples of this study predate the infection). Cell type and time point are not known. Sequences were obtained from PBMCs or a T cell subset sorted from them (not recorded which). The CDR3 nucleotides read TGTGCCACCAGTGATTGGCGGTTGCATGACTACACCTTC. It codes for CATSDWRLHDYTF.